This T cell receptor (beta chain) was captured in a study of radiation and T cells in renal cell carcinoma. Across the whole study: Nephrectomy followed 15 Gy stereotactic body radiation by 4 weeks. Overall study findings and caveats: Top tumor clonotypes rose in blood 2 weeks post-radiation, then contracted.

Of note for this clone: No antigen is known for it.

Repertoires were generated with immunoSEQ multiplex PCR, while TCRdb's copy carries only in-frame clones and drops some. Of roughly 75,000 clones listed, around 80% are singletons. Germline CDR1 reads WSHSY; CDR2 reads SAAADI. Trimming cost V 6 bases and J 1 base, with 6 bases left between them. CDR3 length equals 12 residues. The sample's time point: blood 2 weeks post-SBRT. The sample's treatment: 15 Gy SBRT to primary tumor, nephrectomy 4 weeks later. Clear cell pathology was present in this patient's renal cell carcinoma. Here the sequenced sample was blood, taken from a patient whose treatment included radiotherapy and nephrectomy. This TCR was sampled from a man in his 60s with renal cell carcinoma. This sequence joins TRBV10-2 and TRBJ1-1; D not certain. CDR3 coding DNA: TGCGCCAGCAGGGTAGAGAACACTGAAGCTTTCTTT. Its protein product is CASRVENTEAFF.